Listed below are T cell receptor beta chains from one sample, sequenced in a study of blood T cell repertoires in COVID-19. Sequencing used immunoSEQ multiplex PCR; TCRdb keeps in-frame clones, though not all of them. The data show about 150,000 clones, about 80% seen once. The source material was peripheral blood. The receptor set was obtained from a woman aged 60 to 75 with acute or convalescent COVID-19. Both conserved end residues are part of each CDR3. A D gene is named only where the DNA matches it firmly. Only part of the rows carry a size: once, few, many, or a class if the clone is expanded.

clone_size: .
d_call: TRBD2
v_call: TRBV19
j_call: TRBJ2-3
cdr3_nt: TGTGCCAGTAGTATAGGGGAGGGGCTGACAGATACGCAGTATTTT
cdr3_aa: CASSIGEGLTDTQYF

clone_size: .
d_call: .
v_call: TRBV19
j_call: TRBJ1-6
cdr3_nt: TGTGCCAGTAGTTCGCGATATAATTCACCCCTCCACTTT
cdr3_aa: CASSSRYNSPLHF

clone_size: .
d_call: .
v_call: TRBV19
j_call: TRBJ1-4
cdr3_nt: TGTGCCAGTAGTACCCAAACTGCAACTAATGAAAAACTGTTTTTT
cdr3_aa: CASSTQTATNEKLFF

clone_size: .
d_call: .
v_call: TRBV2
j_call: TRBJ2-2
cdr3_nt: TGTGCCGGGAGCGGACAGTCCTTGAACACCGGGGAGCTGTTTTTT
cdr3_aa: CAGSGQSLNTGELFF

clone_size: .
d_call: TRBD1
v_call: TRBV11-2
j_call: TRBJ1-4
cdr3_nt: TGTGCCAGCAGCTTAGGCAGACAGGGAGATAATGAAAAACTGTTTTTT
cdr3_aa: CASSLGRQGDNEKLFF

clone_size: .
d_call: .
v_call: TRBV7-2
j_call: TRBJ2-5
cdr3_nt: TGTGCCAGCAGCTTATCTTCAGGGGCACAAGAGACCCAGTACTTC
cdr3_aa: CASSLSSGAQETQYF

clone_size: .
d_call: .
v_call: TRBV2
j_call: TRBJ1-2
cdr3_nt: TGTGCCAGCAGTTTGGGACTTTTAATTGGCTACACCTTC
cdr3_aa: CASSLGLLIGYTF

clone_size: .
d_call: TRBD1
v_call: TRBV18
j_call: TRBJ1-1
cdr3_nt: TGTGCCAGCTCAGAAAGACAGGGCCCGAACACTGAAGCTTTCTTT
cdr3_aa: CASSERQGPNTEAFF

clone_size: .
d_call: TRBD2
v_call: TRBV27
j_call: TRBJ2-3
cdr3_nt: TGTGCCAGCAGTCCCCTAGCGGGGGGACCAGATACGCAGTATTTT
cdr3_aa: CASSPLAGGPDTQYF

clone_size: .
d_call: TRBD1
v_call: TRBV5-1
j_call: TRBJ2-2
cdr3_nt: TGCGCCAGCAGAACGGGACAGGGGATGGCCGGGGAGCTGTTTTTT
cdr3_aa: CASRTGQGMAGELFF

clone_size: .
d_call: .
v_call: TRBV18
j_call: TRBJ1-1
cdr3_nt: TGTGCCAGCTCACCCACCGCCCGGGGCACTGAAGCTTTCTTT
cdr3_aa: CASSPTARGTEAFF

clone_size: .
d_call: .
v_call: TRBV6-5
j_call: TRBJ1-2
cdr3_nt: TGTGCCAGCACCTCGAGGGAGGGGAACTATGGCTACACCTTC
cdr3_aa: CASTSREGNYGYTF

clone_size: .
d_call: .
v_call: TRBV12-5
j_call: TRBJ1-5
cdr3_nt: TGTGCTAGTGGCCCCCGGGGCAATCAGCCCCAGCATTTT
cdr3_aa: CASGPRGNQPQHF

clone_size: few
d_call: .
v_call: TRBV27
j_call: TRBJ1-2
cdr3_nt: TGTGCCAGCAGTTTTACAGGGAGCTATGGCTACACCTTC
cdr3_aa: CASSFTGSYGYTF

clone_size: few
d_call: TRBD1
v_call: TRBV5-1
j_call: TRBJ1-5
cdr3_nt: TGCGCCAGCAGCACGGGACAGGGGGAGCAGCCCCAGCATTTT
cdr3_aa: CASSTGQGEQPQHF

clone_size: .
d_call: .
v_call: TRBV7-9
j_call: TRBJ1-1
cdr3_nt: TGTGCCAGCAGCTTTGAGGGTCTCACTGAAGCTTTCTTT
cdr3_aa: CASSFEGLTEAFF

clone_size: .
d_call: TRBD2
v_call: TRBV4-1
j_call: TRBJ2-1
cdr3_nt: TGCGCCAGCAGCCAAGATCTAGCGGGGCGAGGGAATGAGCAGTTCTTC
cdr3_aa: CASSQDLAGRGNEQFF

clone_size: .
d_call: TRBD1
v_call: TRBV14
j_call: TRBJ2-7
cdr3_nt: TGTGCCAGCAGCCATTTGGGACAGGGGAGCTACGAGCAGTACTTC
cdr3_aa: CASSHLGQGSYEQYF

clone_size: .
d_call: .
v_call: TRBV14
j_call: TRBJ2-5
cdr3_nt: TGTGCCAGCAGCCAAGATCGACAACAGACCCAGTACTTC
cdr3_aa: CASSQDRQQTQYF

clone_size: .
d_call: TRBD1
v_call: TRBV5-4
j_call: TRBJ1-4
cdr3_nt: TGTGCCAGCAGTAAAAACAGGGGCGTTGAAAAACTGTTTTTT
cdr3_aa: CASSKNRGVEKLFF

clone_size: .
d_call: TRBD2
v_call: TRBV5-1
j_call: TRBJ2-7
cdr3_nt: TGCGCCAGCAGCTTGAAGACTAGCGGGGGCCTGAAGAGCTCCTACGAGCAGTACTTC
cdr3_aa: CASSLKTSGGLKSSYEQYF

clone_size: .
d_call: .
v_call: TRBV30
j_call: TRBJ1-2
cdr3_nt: TGTGCCTGGGCCACCAGGGCCCACAACCTCTATGGCTACACCTTC
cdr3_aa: CAWATRAHNLYGYTF

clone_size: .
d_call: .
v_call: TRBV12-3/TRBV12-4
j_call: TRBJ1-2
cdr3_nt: TGTGCCAGCAATCGCGGGGGGGGCTATGGCTACACCTTC
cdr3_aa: CASNRGGGYGYTF

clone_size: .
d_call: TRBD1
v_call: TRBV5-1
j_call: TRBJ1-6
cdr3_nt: TGCGCCAGCAGCTTGGCAGACAGGGGCAAGGGAAATTCACCCCTCCACTTT
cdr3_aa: CASSLADRGKGNSPLHF

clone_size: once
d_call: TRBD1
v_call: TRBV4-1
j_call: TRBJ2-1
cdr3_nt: TGCGCCAGCAGCCAAGATTTGGGCTCGACAAGGGGGCATGAGCAGTTCTTC
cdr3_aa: CASSQDLGSTRGHEQFF

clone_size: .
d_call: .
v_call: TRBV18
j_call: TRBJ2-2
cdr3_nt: TGTGCCAGCTCCCTCACGGCAGGGGCTGTCGGGGAGCTGTTTTTT
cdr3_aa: CASSLTAGAVGELFF

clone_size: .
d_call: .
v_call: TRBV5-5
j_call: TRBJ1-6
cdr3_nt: TGTGCCAGCAGCTTGGGGAGGACCGGTAATTCACCCCTCCACTTT
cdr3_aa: CASSLGRTGNSPLHF

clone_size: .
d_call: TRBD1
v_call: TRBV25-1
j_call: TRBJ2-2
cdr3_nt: TGTGCCAGCATGAGGCAGGGGGCCGTCACCGGGGAGCTGTTTTTT
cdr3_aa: CASMRQGAVTGELFF

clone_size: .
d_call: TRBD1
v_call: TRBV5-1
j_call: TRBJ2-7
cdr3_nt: TGCGCCAGCAGCTCGGCCTCGGGACAGACCTACGAGCAGTACTTC
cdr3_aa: CASSSASGQTYEQYF

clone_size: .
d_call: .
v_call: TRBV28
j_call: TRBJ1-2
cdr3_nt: TGTGCCAGCAGTTCCGGAGGGACGGCAAACTATGGCTACACCTTC
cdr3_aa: CASSSGGTANYGYTF

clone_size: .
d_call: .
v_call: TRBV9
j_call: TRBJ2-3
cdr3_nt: TGTGCCAGCAGCCCCGGGACTAGCACAGATACGCAGTATTTT
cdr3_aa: CASSPGTSTDTQYF